This is a list of T cell receptor beta chains from one sample in a study of cytomegalovirus exposure and HLA in healthy donors. Method: immunoSEQ multiplex PCR; TCRdb's copy keeps in-frame clones and lacks some. The data show under 250,000 clones, 80% to 85% seen once. Sequencing was carried out using PBMCs. These receptor sequences come from a woman aged 25 to 45 in good health and CMV-seronegative. Each CDR3 is given with its conserved first and last residue. D genes are given only for firm matches. Size is stated for part of the rows, as once, few or many counts, or as a class when the clone is expanded.

TRBD2	TRBV27	TRBJ2-7	-	TGTGCCAGCAGCTTCTCCCCGGGACTAGCCTACGAGCAGTACTTC	CASSFSPGLAYEQYF
-	TRBV5-6	TRBJ2-7	-	TGTGCCAGCATCCTCCAAGGCGGTACCTACGAGCAGTACTTC	CASILQGGTYEQYF
-	TRBV20-1	TRBJ2-7	-	TGCAGTGCTCTTCAGGGCCACGAGCAGTACTTC	CSALQGHEQYF
TRBD2	TRBV5-1	TRBJ2-1	-	TGCGCCAGCAGCGAGAGCGGGAGCTCCTACAATGAGCAGTTCTTC	CASSESGSSYNEQFF
-	TRBV9	TRBJ2-7	-	TGTGCCAGCAGCGTATACCCCGGGGACGAGCAGTACTTC	CASSVYPGDEQYF
-	TRBV4-1	TRBJ1-3	-	TGCGCCAGCAGCCAGACAGGTGGTGAAAACACCATATATTTT	CASSQTGGENTIYF
TRBD2	TRBV7-2	TRBJ2-7	-	TGTGCCAGCAGCTTAGCTCCGACTAGCGGGGCCTACGAGCAGTACTTC	CASSLAPTSGAYEQYF
-	TRBV28	TRBJ1-2	-	TGTGCCAGCAGTCTTAATATGCGTATCTATGGCTACACCTTC	CASSLNMRIYGYTF
-	TRBV9	TRBJ2-4	once	TGTGCCAGCAGCCCCCCAATCAGTAACATTCAGTACTTC	CASSPPISNIQYF
-	TRBV5-1	TRBJ1-1	-	TGCGCCAGCAGCTTGGGCAGTTTTTCGAACACTGAAGCTTTCTTT	CASSLGSFSNTEAFF
-	TRBV18	TRBJ2-2	-	TGTGCCAGCTCACTTCAGGGCGCCGGGGAGCTGTTTTTT	CASSLQGAGELFF
TRBD1	TRBV29-1	TRBJ1-1	-	TGCAGCGTTGGACAGGGGGAGAGGAACACTGAAGCTTTCTTT	CSVGQGERNTEAFF
-	TRBV11-2	TRBJ2-1	few	TGTGCCAGCAGCTTAGCGGTTTCCCCCCTCTTC	CASSLAVSPLF
TRBD1	TRBV15	TRBJ1-5	once	TGTGCCACCAGCGCCCGGACAGGGGGCGATCAGCCCCAGCATTTT	CATSARTGGDQPQHF
-	TRBV5-1	TRBJ2-6	-	TGCGCCAGCAGCTTAACTTCTACTGGGGCCAACGTCCTGACTTTC	CASSLTSTGANVLTF
-	TRBV7-9	TRBJ2-7	once	TGTGCCAGCAGCTTGAGGGCTACAGTGACCTACGAGCAGTACTTC	CASSLRATVTYEQYF
-	TRBV9	TRBJ2-2	-	TGTGCCAGCAGCGTTAAGGGGGACACCCTCACCGGGGAGCTGTTTTTT	CASSVKGDTLTGELFF
TRBD2	TRBV6-1	TRBJ2-1	-	TGTGCCAGCAGACTCACTAGCGGGAGGTACAATGAGCAGTTCTTC	CASRLTSGRYNEQFF
TRBD2	TRBV6-6	TRBJ2-5	-	TGTGCCAGCAGTCGATCTAGCGGGAGTGGCGAGACCCAGTACTTC	CASSRSSGSGETQYF
-	TRBV9	TRBJ1-6	-	TGTGCCAGCAGCCCCCCGGGACTGGGGAATTCACCCCTCCACTTT	CASSPPGLGNSPLHF
TRBD1	TRBV19	TRBJ1-5	-	TGTGCCAGTAGTATAACAGGGGGCCCTCAGCCCCAGCATTTT	CASSITGGPQPQHF
-	TRBV19	TRBJ1-2	-	TGTGCCAGTAGTGTCGGGACACACGGACGAGGCTACACCTTC	CASSVGTHGRGYTF
-	TRBV29-1	TRBJ2-7	-	TGCAGCGTTGATTCCGGACAGACCTACGAGCAGTACTTC	CSVDSGQTYEQYF
-	TRBV6-6	TRBJ2-7	-	TGTGCCAGCAGTTACCGAAGCAACGACGAGCAGTACTTC	CASSYRSNDEQYF
TRBD1	TRBV5-1	TRBJ1-1	-	TGCGCCAGCAGCCAGACAGGGACTGACACTGAAGCTTTCTTT	CASSQTGTDTEAFF
TRBD1	TRBV2	TRBJ1-1	-	TGTGCCGGCGGACAGGGAGTCACTGAAGCTTTCTTT	CAGGQGVTEAFF
TRBD1	TRBV5-6	TRBJ2-7	-	TGTGCCAGCAGCTTCTCGGACAGGGGGCTCGGCGAGCAGTACTTC	CASSFSDRGLGEQYF
TRBD2	TRBV5-1	TRBJ2-3	few	TGCGCCAGCAGCTTGGAAGGGACTACCAGCGCAGATACGCAGTATTTT	CASSLEGTTSADTQYF
TRBD1	TRBV2	TRBJ1-2	few	TGTGCCAGCACCCGACAGGGGGCCTATGGCTACACCTTC	CASTRQGAYGYTF
-	TRBV5-1	TRBJ1-4	-	TGCGCCAGCAGCCAAACGGCAACTAATGAAAAACTGTTTTTT	CASSQTATNEKLFF
-	TRBV7-8	TRBJ2-7	-	TGTGCCAGCAGTCCGTACAGGGTGGGGTACGAGCAGTACTTC	CASSPYRVGYEQYF
-	TRBV9	TRBJ2-7	-	TGTGCCAGCTCCCTAGGGGGGGAGGGTTACGAGCAGTACTTC	CASSLGGEGYEQYF
-	TRBV18	TRBJ1-2	-	TGTGCCAGCTCACCCACAGGGCAAACTAACTATGGCTACACCTTC	CASSPTGQTNYGYTF
-	TRBV12-2	TRBJ1-2	-	TGTGCAAGTCGCTTAGTGTGTACGGGTTCTAACTATGGCTACACCTTC	CASRLVCTGSNYGYTF
TRBD1	TRBV29-1	TRBJ1-4	-	TGCAGCGGGAGGCGAGGGGGCGATGAAAAACTGTTTTTT	CSGRRGGDEKLFF
-	TRBV4-1	TRBJ2-7	-	TGCGCCAGCAGCTCATCCGGGACACCAACCTACGAGCAGTACTTC	CASSSSGTPTYEQYF
TRBD2	TRBV4-1	TRBJ2-1	-	TGCGCCAGCAGCCCCCGGGCGAGCGGGAGGGCGGATGAGCAGTTCTTC	CASSPRASGRADEQFF
TRBD2	TRBV5-6	TRBJ2-2	-	TGTGCCAGCAGCTTGCTGGGGACTAGCGGGAGTTTCGGGGAGCTGTTTTTT	CASSLLGTSGSFGELFF
TRBD1	TRBV28	TRBJ1-1	-	TGTGCCAGCAGGTTGGGGACAGGGGTTGGCACTGAAGCTTTCTTT	CASRLGTGVGTEAFF
TRBD2	TRBV6-6	TRBJ2-7	-	TGTGCCAGCAGTTCGGGACTAGCGGACACCTACGAGCAGTACTTC	CASSSGLADTYEQYF
-	TRBV11-2	TRBJ2-6	-	TGTGCCAGCAGCTTAGCTCCTGGGGCCAACGTCCTGACTTTC	CASSLAPGANVLTF
-	TRBV4-2	TRBJ1-5	once	TGTGCCAGCAGCCAAGAGTCCCCCCGGCAGGGCGGAAATCAGCCCCAGCATTTT	CASSQESPRQGGNQPQHF